These 24 T cell receptor beta chains originate from one sample sequenced in a study of blood T cell repertoires in COVID-19. Using immunoSEQ multiplex PCR, the repertoire was profiled, and TCRdb retains in-frame clones only, with some absent. The table shows about 250,000 clones, with 88% occurring only once. The specimen was peripheral blood. Receptor source: a man older than 75 with acute or convalescent COVID-19.

This rearrangement joins TRBV28 to TRBJ2-2; D gene ambiguous. Germline V gene data show CDR1 as MDHEN and CDR2 as SYDVKM. V was shortened by 5 bases and J by 7 bases, with 11 bases between the two germline ends. This CDR3 region has 13 residues. The CDR3, as DNA: TGTGCCAGCAGTCCCGCCACTAACGGGGAGCTGTTTTTT. Its protein is CASSPATNGELFF.

The V gene is TRBV6-5, the J gene TRBJ2-1, with 9 nucleotides matching TRBD2. The germline V gene has CDR1 MNHEY and CDR2 SVGAGI. V trimming: 0 bases; J trimming: 7 bases; junction bases outside the gene matches: 4. The CDR3 length is 15 residues. The chain's CDR3 is CASSYSGLAYNEQFF. CDR3 nucleotide sequence: TGTGCCAGCAGTTACTCCGGACTAGCGTATAATGAGCAGTTCTTC.

The chain employs TRBV11-1 and TRBJ1-1, with 8 bases identical to TRBD1. V gave up 3 bases and J gave up 5 bases; unmatched junction bases: 5. Germline CDR1 reads SGHAT; CDR2 reads FQDESV (reference sequence). The CDR3 contains 14 residues. CDR3 nucleotides: TGTGCCAGCAGCTTCAGGGGGCGGGGGACTGAAGCTTTCTTT. It yields the protein CASSFRGRGTEAFF.

The rearrangement uses TRBV9 and TRBJ2-7; 8 nucleotides agree with TRBD2. V was clipped by 3 bases and J by 4 bases; unmatched bases: 12. Germline loops: CDR1 SGDLS, CDR2 YYNGEE. CDR3 length: 16 amino acids. The CDR3 loop reads CASSAREGSGIYEQYF. The CDR3 bases are TGTGCCAGCAGCGCCCGGGAAGGTAGCGGGATTTACGAGCAGTACTTC.

V and J are TRBV21-1 and TRBJ2-1; TRBD2 is the table's D call and was not checked against the DNA. TRBV21-1 is labeled a pseudogene. This CDR3 is built from 20 residues. CDR3 nucleotides: TGTGCCAGCAGCAAAGATCGTGTAGGGACTAGCGGGCCTTCCTACAATGAGCAGTTCTTC. It codes for CASSKDRVGTSGPSYNEQFF.

The V gene is TRBV7-2, the J gene TRBJ2-3, with 10 bases identical to TRBD2. The CDR3 has 16 residues. Germline CDR1 is SGHTA and CDR2 is FQGNSA. Losses at the gene ends were 5 bases for V and 5 bases for J; bases not matched to a gene: 10. In nucleotides, the CDR3 is TGTGCCAGCAGCCTTTTAGCGGGAGGTTCTTTAGATACGCAGTATTTT. Protein product: CASSLLAGGSLDTQYF.

The V gene is TRBV19, the J gene TRBJ2-1; perhaps TRBD1 as D (6 bases). The V end lost 4 bases, the J end lost 5 bases, and 15 bases lay between the germline ends. This CDR3 contains 15 residues. Germline V gene data show CDR1 as LNHDA and CDR2 as SQIVND (reference sequence). The CDR3 is CASSRIQGSNNEQFF. The CDR3 nucleotides read TGTGCCAGTAGTAGGATACAGGGATCCAACAATGAGCAGTTCTTC. The whole variable domain, filled in from reference TRBV19 and TRBJ2-1, reads DGGITQSPKYLFRKEGQNVTLSCEQNLNHDAMYWYRQDPGQGLRLIYYSQIVNDFQKGDIAEGYSVSREKKESFPLTVTSAQKNPTAFYLCASSRIQGSNNEQFFGPGTRLTVL.

The chain employs TRBV29-1 and TRBJ2-5; 7 bases match TRBD1. The CDR3 sequence is 13 residues long. Germline assignment: CDR1 SQVTM and CDR2 ANQGSEA. V shed 6 bases and J 4 bases; nucleotides not matched to a gene: 8. CDR3 residues: CSVTDRVGETQYF. The DNA of the CDR3 is TGCAGCGTAACCGACAGGGTGGGAGAGACCCAGTACTTC.

Of note for this clone: Other nucleotide sequences from this sample produce the same CDR3. CDR3 bases: TGTGCCAGCAGTTTTCTTAATCAGCCCCAGCATTTT. Encoded protein: CASSFLNQPQHF. V usage is TRBV5-6 and J usage is TRBJ1-5; D call uncertain. V lost 5 bases and J 4 bases, leaving 7 bases between the germline ends. The germline V gene has CDR1 SGHDT and CDR2 YYEEEE. This CDR3 has 12 residues.

The chain employs TRBV2 and TRBJ1-5, with D possibly TRBD1 on 6 matching bases. CDR1 is SNHLY, CDR2 FYNNEI, per germline. This CDR3 spans 14 amino acids. Trimming removed 6 bases at V and 7 bases at J, with 16 bases between. CDR3 DNA sequence: TGTGCCAGCAGCAACGCGGGGGGCCGGCAGCCCCAGCATTTT. Protein product: CASSNAGGRQPQHF.

The chain is built from TRBV19 and TRBJ1-2; 10 nucleotides line up with TRBD1. This CDR3 is 13 amino acids long. The V gene end was trimmed by 6 bases and the J gene end by 3 bases; junction bases not matched to a gene: 1. Germline CDR1 is LNHDA and CDR2 is SQIVND (reference sequence). CDR3 DNA: TGTGCCAGTAGCGGGACAGGGGACTATGGCTACACCTTC. Protein: CASSGTGDYGYTF.

The chain carries TRBV5-4 and TRBJ1-1; 10 bases map to TRBD1. The CDR3 totals 14 residues. CDR1 and CDR2 from the germline V gene are SGHNT and YYREEE (reference sequence). V was pared by 4 bases and J by 3 bases, with 3 bases of the junction left unmatched. This chain's CDR3 is CASSRDRGHTEAFF. The CDR3 DNA reads TGTGCCAGCAGCAGAGACAGGGGGCACACTGAAGCTTTCTTT.

The chain employs TRBV19 and TRBJ2-6, with a weak D call TRBD2 (5 bases). V dropped 6 bases and J dropped 1 base, with 10 bases sitting between them. In germline, CDR1 is LNHDA, CDR2 SQIVND (reference sequence). The CDR3 has 15 amino acids. The CDR3 nucleotides read TGTGCCAGTAGGGGCGGGTCTTCTGGGGCCAACGTCCTGACTTTC. Translating gives CASRGGSSGANVLTF.

This chain connects TRBV4-3 to TRBJ1-4; maybe TRBD1 (5 bases). Germline CDR1 reads LGHNA; CDR2 reads YSLEER. V lost 0 bases, J lost 4 bases, and 12 bases lay in between. The CDR3 has 16 residues. The CDR3: CASSQDLGEGNEKLFF. The CDR3 DNA sequence: TGCGCCAGCAGCCAAGATTTGGGGGAGGGTAATGAAAAACTGTTTTTT.

The rearrangement links TRBV7-2 to TRBJ2-5; 9 bases are a match to TRBD2. This CDR3 region has 16 residues. With 4 bases clipped from V and 5 bases from J, the junction kept 11 bases outside the gene matches. Germline loops: CDR1 SGHTA, CDR2 FQGNSA. CDR3: CASSSDLRGGRETQYF. The CDR3 bases are TGTGCCAGCAGCTCCGATTTGCGGGGGGGGCGTGAGACCCAGTACTTC.

This rearrangement joins TRBV19 to TRBJ1-2; 8 positions match TRBD1. Per the germline V gene, CDR1 is LNHDA and CDR2 is SQIVND (reference sequence). The length of the CDR3 is 14 residues. Trimming at V came to 5 bases and at J to 7 bases, leaving 9 bases not matched to a gene. The DNA for the CDR3 is TGTGCCAGTAGTCACCCCGGACAGGGCGCTGGCTACACCTTC. Encoded protein: CASSHPGQGAGYTF.

The chain combines TRBV6-2 or TRBV6-3 with TRBJ1-5; no definite D call. From germline, CDR1 is MNHEY and CDR2 SVGEGT. V was clipped by 0 bases and J by 9 bases, with 9 bases between them. The CDR3 runs 13 residues. CDR3 in DNA: TGTGCCAGCAGTTACTCCGGAGGGCCGCCCCAGCATTTT. As protein: CASSYSGGPPQHF.

The V call is TRBV19, the J call TRBJ2-2, with 7 bases matching TRBD1. V shed 2 bases and J 5 bases; nucleotides not matched to a gene: 5. The CDR3 totals 15 residues. CDR1 LNHDA and CDR2 SQIVND come from the germline V gene (reference sequence). As DNA, the CDR3 is TGTGCCAGTAGTATATGGGACAGTCCAACCGGGGAGCTGTTTTTT. This encodes CASSIWDSPTGELFF.

The chain is built from TRBV11-2 and TRBJ2-7, with D hard to call. CDR1 is SGHAT, CDR2 FQNNGV, per germline. The CDR3 is 16 residues long. The V and J ends lost 1 base and 2 bases respectively, with 15 bases between them. The CDR3 nucleotides are TGTGCCAGCAGCTTAGTAAGAGTAGGCGGTACCTACGAGCAGTACTTC. This encodes CASSLVRVGGTYEQYF. The full variable domain, completed using reference TRBV11-2 and TRBJ2-7, is EAGVAQSPRYKIIEKRQSVAFWCNPISGHATLYWYQQILGQGPKLLIQFQNNGVVDDSQLPKDRFSAERLKGVDSTLKIQPAKLEDSAVYLCASSLVRVGGTYEQYFGPGTRLTVT.

This chain links TRBV14 with TRBJ1-2; no definite D call. The V and J ends lost 0 bases and 4 bases respectively, with 6 bases between them. This CDR3 is built from 13 residues. Germline-derived CDR1 and CDR2 are SGHDN and FVKESK. CDR3: CASSQDTSYGYTF. The CDR3 DNA sequence: TGTGCCAGCAGCCAAGATACTTCCTATGGCTACACCTTC. Full variable domain (outside the CDR3, taken from reference TRBV14 and TRBJ1-2): EAGVTQFPSHSVIEKGQTVTLRCDPISGHDNLYWYRRVMGKEIKFLLHFVKESKQDESGMPNNRFLAERTGGTYSTLKVQPAELEDSGVYFCASSQDTSYGYTFGSGTRLTVV.

The CDR3 is CASSSGTGEYNEQFF. Written as DNA, the CDR3 is TGCGCCAGCAGCTCTGGGACAGGGGAATACAATGAGCAGTTCTTC. V usage is TRBV5-1 and J usage is TRBJ2-1; the match to TRBD1 covers 10 bases. With V trimmed by 3 bases and J by 4 bases, 4 bases remained unmatched. The CDR3 has 15 residues. Germline CDR1 and CDR2: SGHRS and YFSETQ.

The V gene is TRBV11-3, the J gene TRBJ2-1, with 11 bases that match TRBD2. Trimming took 4 bases from V and 4 from J; bases not matched to a gene: 3. In germline, CDR1 is SGHNT, CDR2 YENEEA. The CDR3 sequence is 15 residues long. CDR3 region: CASSSRTSGYNEQFF. In DNA, the CDR3 is TGTGCCAGCAGCTCCCGGACTAGCGGGTACAATGAGCAGTTCTTC.

This clone was picked up one time. The chain joins TRBV12-3 or TRBV12-4 to TRBJ1-6; possibly TRBD1 for D (6 bases). The V gene lost 3 bases and the J gene lost 7 bases, with 7 bases spanning the gap. This CDR3 has 13 amino acids. CDR3 loop: CASSFQGNSPLHF. As DNA, the CDR3 is TGTGCCAGCAGTTTTCAGGGGAATTCACCCCTCCACTTT.

V gene TRBV5-5 combines with J gene TRBJ2-7; 7 nucleotides line up with TRBD1. The germline V gene encodes CDR1 SGHKS and CDR2 YYEKEE (reference sequence). The CDR3 covers 15 residues. V lost 3 bases and J lost 3; bases outside the gene matches: 9. CDR3 coding DNA: TGTGCCAGCAGCTCACCGGGACAGCCAATCTACGAGCAGTACTTC. Translation: CASSSPGQPIYEQYF.